A selection of T cell receptor beta chains follows, all from one sample in a study of shared clonotypes between healthy human individuals. Only in-frame clones appear in the TCRdb table, and some are missing; sequencing was by immunoSEQ multiplex PCR. The sample yields approximately 640,000 clones, about 90% seen once. What was sequenced was memory CD8+ T cells from PBMCs. The receptors come from a young man in good health. Some clones in this sample may be carry-over from other donors' samples. CDR3s include the opening cysteine and the closing phenylalanine or tryptophan. Each record gives: J gene, V gene, CDR3 protein.

TRBJ1-1 | TRBV28 | CASSLDRGRGEAFF
TRBJ2-7 | TRBV27 | CASSSRAGGEQYF
TRBJ2-4 | TRBV2 | CASSEVAGREGPKNIQYF
TRBJ2-5 | TRBV7-2 | CASSFLFEQETQYF
TRBJ1-4 | TRBV19 | CASSPRITTNEKLFF
TRBJ1-1 | TRBV7-9 | CASSSPRTGELTNTEAFF
TRBJ2-3 | TRBV10-1 | CASSDYRTDTQYF
TRBJ1-1 | TRBV27 | CASSLAGGAEAFF
TRBJ1-1 | TRBV7-9 | CASSHVLDTFEAFF
TRBJ1-1 | TRBV11-2 | CASSGQGKAFF
TRBJ2-1 | TRBV7-8 | CASSLGQKNEQFF
TRBJ2-1 | TRBV5-6 | CASSSTETSYNEQFF
TRBJ2-7 | TRBV2 | CASSELQVYEQYF
TRBJ2-5 | TRBV7-3 | CASSLVGEETQYF
TRBJ1-1 | TRBV9 | CASSPGSAPEAFF
TRBJ2-7 | TRBV7-8 | CASGASSYEQYF
TRBJ2-2 | TRBV5-1 | CASSPPPGRGTGELFF
TRBJ1-2 | TRBV9 | CASSVATQVNYGYTF
TRBJ2-7 | TRBV29-1 | CSAVGTGGRGWSYEQYF
TRBJ2-2 | TRBV13 | CASTPPSTGELFF
TRBJ2-7 | TRBV4-3 | CASSQEGSPRYEQYF
TRBJ2-7 | TRBV7-2 | CASSPGSEQYF
TRBJ1-2 | TRBV4-3 | CASSQDRNYGYTF
TRBJ2-7 | TRBV7-9 | CASSLEQRGEQYF
TRBJ1-4 | TRBV7-9 | CASSLLTGAEKLFF
TRBJ1-1 | TRBV28 | CASHRTANTEAFF
TRBJ2-7 | TRBV4-1 | CASSQEWGSSYEQYF
TRBJ2-1 | TRBV7-3 | CASSLSGGSYNEQFF
TRBJ2-7 | TRBV5-5 | CASSLYGGTYEQYF
TRBJ1-1 | TRBV27 | CASSLSILTEAFF
TRBJ1-5 | TRBV10-3 | CAISAGGGSNQPQHF
TRBJ2-1 | TRBV27 | CASSQNGGTETYNEQFF
TRBJ1-1 | TRBV9 | CASSSKTSGPEAFF
TRBJ1-1 | TRBV9 | CASSTLGGAMSEAFF
TRBJ2-3 | TRBV2 | CASSSETGRDTQYF
TRBJ2-3 | TRBV5-1 | CASTVGLASTDTQYF
TRBJ2-1 | TRBV9 | CASRPAGWGLEEQFF
TRBJ2-7 | TRBV27 | CASSLFGPEEQYF